This T cell receptor beta chain comes out of a study of T cells in Graves' hyperthyroidism and ophthalmopathy. Graves' hyperthyroidism was deemed stable absent ophthalmopathy progression within 18 months. Patients were excluded because of uncontrolled infection, other autoimmune disease, pregnancy or lactation. Between the trimmed V and J ends, which lost 7 bases and 5 bases, there was a span of 14 bases. This CDR3 spans 13 amino acids. Germline-derived CDR1 and CDR2 are ENHRY and SYGVKD. It was RNA transcripts that yielded the amplified TCR beta CDR3 regions. HTBI primers drove first-round RT-PCR of the TCR CDR3. TCRdb redid the calling of the multiplex PCR reads with MiXCR, one entry per CDR3 protein. Here the sample spans some 700,000 distinct CDR3 sequences, 17% being singletons. This clonotype was seen at least ten times.

The source material was blood. This clonotype was obtained from a man in his forties or fifties with Graves' hyperthyroidism. This sequence joins TRBV10-3 and TRBJ1-1, with a tentative D call TRBD1 (6 bases). In DNA form, the CDR3 reads TGTGCCATCACCGTCAGGGGAGGGACTGAAGCTTTCTTT. Protein product: CAITVRGGTEAFF.